This TCR beta chain was sequenced during a study of tumor-infiltrating lymphocytes in oesophageal squamous cell carcinoma. CDR3 length equals 13 residues. Germline V gene lookup returns CDR1 SGHTA and CDR2 FQGNSA. The germline V and J ends were trimmed by 4 bases and 0 bases, with 6 bases remaining between them. TCRdb ran MiXCR on the PCR reads and lists one entry per CDR3 protein. Of some 14,000 distinct CDR3 sequences in the sample, 50% were seen once. Sample: esophageal tumor tissue. This TCR derives from a male donor with esophageal squamous cell carcinoma. The V gene is TRBV7-2, the J gene TRBJ1-2; D unclear. The CDR3 DNA reads as TGTGCCAGCAGCTCCGGACCTAACTATGGCTACACCTTC. This translates into CASSSGPNYGYTF.